A selection of T cell receptor beta chains follows, all from one sample in a study of T cell repertoires in cytomegalovirus infection. TCRdb re-derived calls from the reads in MiXCR, one entry per CDR3 protein. The table includes roughly 120,000 distinct CDR3 sequences, roughly a tenth detected once. Antigen specificity for these receptors is unknown. Input material: PBMCs, sequenced either directly or after in vitro stimulation (not recorded which). The receptors stem from a human donor in good health (CMV status not recorded). Some clones in this sample may be carry-over from other donors' samples. Both conserved end residues are part of each CDR3. Fields, in order: D gene, clone size, V gene, J gene, CDR3 DNA, CDR3 protein. D genes are given only for firm matches. For some rows the clone size is stated as once, few or many, or as a class when expanded; others skip it.

d_gene: .; abundance: large; v_gene: TRBV7-2; j_gene: TRBJ2-6; CDR3nt: TGTGCCAGCAGCTTAGCGGAGAGGGTCTCTGGGGCCAACGTCCTGACTTTC; CDR3aa: CASSLAERVSGANVLTF
d_gene: .; abundance: many; v_gene: TRBV28; j_gene: TRBJ1-2; CDR3nt: TGTGCCAGCAGTTCCACGACAGCCGGAGGGCCCTATGGCTACACCTTC; CDR3aa: CASSSTTAGGPYGYTF
d_gene: TRBD1; abundance: many; v_gene: TRBV7-9; j_gene: TRBJ1-3; CDR3nt: TGTGCCAGCAGCTGGGACAGGGGGCCATCCTCTGGAAACACCATATATTTT; CDR3aa: CASSWDRGPSSGNTIYF
d_gene: .; abundance: .; v_gene: TRBV30; j_gene: TRBJ2-7; CDR3nt: TGTGCCTGGAGTCTTAGACCGGACATAAAGCACGAGCAGTACTTC; CDR3aa: CAWSLRPDIKHEQYF
d_gene: .; abundance: .; v_gene: TRBV11-2; j_gene: TRBJ2-3; CDR3nt: TGTGCCAGCAGCCCGCAGGCGGTCCCCACAGATACGCAGTATTTT; CDR3aa: CASSPQAVPTDTQYF
d_gene: TRBD2; abundance: few; v_gene: TRBV3-1; j_gene: TRBJ2-1; CDR3nt: TGTGCCAGCAGCCGGGGACTAGCGGGAGAGGGTGAGCAGTTCTTC; CDR3aa: CASSRGLAGEGEQFF
d_gene: .; abundance: few; v_gene: TRBV12-3/TRBV12-4; j_gene: TRBJ2-2; CDR3nt: TGTGCCAGCAGTTTGCCCCTAGCAACCGGGGAGCTGTTTTTT; CDR3aa: CASSLPLATGELFF
d_gene: TRBD2; abundance: many; v_gene: TRBV11-2; j_gene: TRBJ2-2; CDR3nt: TGTGCCAGCAGCCGCCTCGGGGGGTGGGACACCGGGGAGCTGTTTTTT; CDR3aa: CASSRLGGWDTGELFF
d_gene: TRBD2; abundance: many; v_gene: TRBV2; j_gene: TRBJ2-5; CDR3nt: TGTGCCAGCAGCGAGGGACTAGCGGGAGTGGAGACCCAGTACTTC; CDR3aa: CASSEGLAGVETQYF
d_gene: TRBD2; abundance: many; v_gene: TRBV19; j_gene: TRBJ2-3; CDR3nt: TGTGCCAGTACCTACTCGAGCGGGAGTACAGATACGCAGTATTTT; CDR3aa: CASTYSSGSTDTQYF
d_gene: .; abundance: few; v_gene: TRBV7-5; j_gene: TRBJ1-2; CDR3nt: .; CDR3aa: CISVPEAGRGLNGYTF
d_gene: .; abundance: .; v_gene: TRBV5-1; j_gene: TRBJ2-3; CDR3nt: TGCGCCAGCAGCCCTGTCGAGACTAGCACAGATACGCAGTATTTT; CDR3aa: CASSPVETSTDTQYF
d_gene: .; abundance: few; v_gene: TRBV18; j_gene: TRBJ2-2; CDR3nt: TGTGCCAGCTCACCGTCCGGGACACTTAACACCGGGGAGCTGTTTTTT; CDR3aa: CASSPSGTLNTGELFF
d_gene: .; abundance: .; v_gene: TRBV7-6; j_gene: TRBJ2-5; CDR3nt: TGTGCCAGCAGCCTCCCGTCGGAGACCCAGTACTTC; CDR3aa: CASSLPSETQYF
d_gene: .; abundance: many; v_gene: TRBV28; j_gene: TRBJ1-2; CDR3nt: TGTGCCAGCAGCCCCCCCGAAGAGCGTCGGGGCTACACCTTC; CDR3aa: CASSPPEERRGYTF
d_gene: .; abundance: many; v_gene: TRBV7-6; j_gene: TRBJ2-3; CDR3nt: TGTGCCAGCAGCCCTCGGGACACCCGAGATACGCAGTATTTT; CDR3aa: CASSPRDTRDTQYF
d_gene: .; abundance: many; v_gene: TRBV10-3; j_gene: TRBJ1-5; CDR3nt: TGTGCCATCAGTGGACGGGAGGGGGGTCAGCCCCAGCATTTT; CDR3aa: CAISGREGGQPQHF
d_gene: .; abundance: many; v_gene: TRBV7-9; j_gene: TRBJ2-1; CDR3nt: TGTGCCAGCAGCAAAAACAAGGCCGGGTCCTACAATGAGCAGTTCTTC; CDR3aa: CASSKNKAGSYNEQFF
d_gene: .; abundance: many; v_gene: TRBV28; j_gene: TRBJ2-1; CDR3nt: TGTGCCAGCAGCAAACTTAACGACAATGAGCAGTTCTTC; CDR3aa: CASSKLNDNEQFF
d_gene: TRBD2; abundance: many; v_gene: TRBV19; j_gene: TRBJ2-3; CDR3nt: TGTGCCAGTAGTACTCGGACTAGAGATGGAGATACGCAGTATTTT; CDR3aa: CASSTRTRDGDTQYF
d_gene: .; abundance: .; v_gene: TRBV9; j_gene: TRBJ2-2; CDR3nt: TGTGCCAGCAGCTCAAAGATGGGAGGAGGGGGAGCCGGGGAGCTGTTTTTT; CDR3aa: CASSSKMGGGGAGELFF
d_gene: TRBD2; abundance: many; v_gene: TRBV9; j_gene: TRBJ2-3; CDR3nt: TGTGCCAGCAGCGTAGGAAGAGTAGCGGGAGGTAGCACAGATACGCAGTATTTT; CDR3aa: CASSVGRVAGGSTDTQYF
d_gene: TRBD2; abundance: .; v_gene: TRBV2; j_gene: TRBJ2-1; CDR3nt: TGTGCCAGCAACCTAGCGGGAGTCTCCTACAATGAGCAGTTCTTC; CDR3aa: CASNLAGVSYNEQFF
d_gene: .; abundance: .; v_gene: TRBV6-2/TRBV6-3; j_gene: TRBJ2-1; CDR3nt: TGTGCCAGCAGTTCCCCGTGGGGGAGCCATGAGCAGTTCTTC; CDR3aa: CASSSPWGSHEQFF
d_gene: TRBD1; abundance: many; v_gene: TRBV12-3/TRBV12-4; j_gene: TRBJ2-7; CDR3nt: TGTGCCAGCAGTTCCGGACAGGGGGTGGACGAGCAGTACTTC; CDR3aa: CASSSGQGVDEQYF
d_gene: TRBD2; abundance: .; v_gene: TRBV20-1; j_gene: TRBJ2-3; CDR3nt: TGCAGTGCTAGCGGACTAGCGGGAACCACAGATACGCAGTATTTT; CDR3aa: CSASGLAGTTDTQYF
d_gene: .; abundance: many; v_gene: TRBV7-9; j_gene: TRBJ2-2; CDR3nt: TGTGCCAGCACCCTAGGCGCGGGACACCTAAACACCGGGGAGCTGTTTTTT; CDR3aa: CASTLGAGHLNTGELFF
d_gene: .; abundance: .; v_gene: TRBV5-6; j_gene: TRBJ2-3; CDR3nt: TGTGACAGCAGCTTGGGCCCATTGAGCACAGATACGCAGTATTTT; CDR3aa: CDSSLGPLSTDTQYF
d_gene: .; abundance: .; v_gene: TRBV6-5; j_gene: TRBJ2-6; CDR3nt: TGTGCCAGCAGAACCCTGGGACAAATCTCCGGGGCCAACGTCCTGACTTTC; CDR3aa: CASRTLGQISGANVLTF
d_gene: .; abundance: many; v_gene: TRBV6-1; j_gene: TRBJ2-5; CDR3nt: TGTGCCAGCAGTCCGGACAGTCGCCGGGCGAACCAAGAGACCCAGTACTTC; CDR3aa: CASSPDSRRANQETQYF
d_gene: TRBD2; abundance: many; v_gene: TRBV7-8; j_gene: TRBJ2-5; CDR3nt: TGTGCCAGCAGACTAGCGGGTGATGGGCGCGAGACCCAGTACTTC; CDR3aa: CASRLAGDGRETQYF
d_gene: TRBD1; abundance: .; v_gene: TRBV12-3/TRBV12-4; j_gene: TRBJ2-7; CDR3nt: TGTGCCAGCAGTCGGGACAGTTGGAGCTCCTACGAGCAGTACTTC; CDR3aa: CASSRDSWSSYEQYF
d_gene: TRBD1; abundance: .; v_gene: TRBV7-6; j_gene: TRBJ1-2; CDR3nt: TGTGCCAGCAGCTTAGGAAAGGGGACAGGGTTTGGCTACACCTTC; CDR3aa: CASSLGKGTGFGYTF
d_gene: .; abundance: few; v_gene: TRBV5-1; j_gene: TRBJ1-1; CDR3nt: TGCGCCAGCAGCTCTAATGATGCAAGAGGGACTGAAGCTTTCTTT; CDR3aa: CASSSNDARGTEAFF
d_gene: .; abundance: many; v_gene: TRBV7-6; j_gene: TRBJ2-3; CDR3nt: TGTGCCAGCAGCTTCAATCCCACAGGGGCGGGGAGCACAGATACGCAGTATTTT; CDR3aa: CASSFNPTGAGSTDTQYF
d_gene: .; abundance: .; v_gene: TRBV12-3/TRBV12-4; j_gene: TRBJ2-2; CDR3nt: TGTGCCACCCGGTGGACACCTAACACCGGGGAGCTGTTTTTT; CDR3aa: CATRWTPNTGELFF
d_gene: .; abundance: few; v_gene: TRBV18; j_gene: TRBJ1-2; CDR3nt: TGTGCCAGCTCACCGCGATCAGATGTAGGCTACACCTTC; CDR3aa: CASSPRSDVGYTF
d_gene: .; abundance: many; v_gene: TRBV6-2/TRBV6-3; j_gene: TRBJ2-5; CDR3nt: TGTGCCAGCAGTCTCCCGGACTTCGGTAGGACCCAGTACTTC; CDR3aa: CASSLPDFGRTQYF
d_gene: .; abundance: many; v_gene: TRBV12-3/TRBV12-4; j_gene: TRBJ1-2; CDR3nt: TGTGCCAGCAGTCCACGAGGAAATGGCTACACCTTC; CDR3aa: CASSPRGNGYTF
d_gene: .; abundance: .; v_gene: TRBV27; j_gene: TRBJ2-6; CDR3nt: TGTGCCAGCAGTTTAATGGGGGGACTGATCTCTGGGGCCAACGTCCTGACTTTC; CDR3aa: CASSLMGGLISGANVLTF
d_gene: .; abundance: few; v_gene: TRBV10-1; j_gene: TRBJ2-3; CDR3nt: TGCGCCAGCAGTGGACGGCCCCGAGGTGTCAACGAGGAATTCGACCCAGATACGCAGTATTTT; CDR3aa: CASSGRPRGVNEEFDPDTQYF
d_gene: TRBD1; abundance: .; v_gene: TRBV5-1; j_gene: TRBJ1-2; CDR3nt: TGCGCCAGCAGCTCGCGGACAGGGATCGGCTACACCTTC; CDR3aa: CASSSRTGIGYTF
d_gene: TRBD1; abundance: few; v_gene: TRBV7-2; j_gene: TRBJ2-7; CDR3nt: TGTGCCAACAGCATACTAGACAGGGCCGGCGAGCAGTACTTC; CDR3aa: CANSILDRAGEQYF
d_gene: TRBD1; abundance: many; v_gene: TRBV7-2; j_gene: TRBJ1-4; CDR3nt: TGTGCCAGCAGCTTGGTGACAGGGGGAGATGAAAAACTGTTTTTT; CDR3aa: CASSLVTGGDEKLFF
d_gene: .; abundance: many; v_gene: TRBV7-2; j_gene: TRBJ2-1; CDR3nt: TGTGCCAGCAGCTTTCAGGGGGGGGACAATGAGCAGTTCTTC; CDR3aa: CASSFQGGDNEQFF
d_gene: .; abundance: many; v_gene: TRBV12-3/TRBV12-4; j_gene: TRBJ1-1; CDR3nt: TGTGCCAGCAGTTTACTGGGGGCCACTGAAGCTTTCTTT; CDR3aa: CASSLLGATEAFF
d_gene: TRBD2; abundance: .; v_gene: TRBV24-1; j_gene: TRBJ2-2; CDR3nt: TGTGCCACCAGTGATAATCCCAGCGGGAGCACCGGGGAGCTGTTTTTT; CDR3aa: CATSDNPSGSTGELFF
d_gene: TRBD2; abundance: many; v_gene: TRBV7-9; j_gene: TRBJ2-5; CDR3nt: TGTGCCAGCAGCAACGGACTAGCGGGCGCGATTCAAGAGACCCAGTACTTC; CDR3aa: CASSNGLAGAIQETQYF
d_gene: .; abundance: many; v_gene: TRBV6-2/TRBV6-3; j_gene: TRBJ1-1; CDR3nt: TGTGCCAGCAGTTCAATTAGCCACTTTGAAGCTTTCTTT; CDR3aa: CASSSISHFEAFF
d_gene: TRBD2; abundance: once; v_gene: TRBV20-1; j_gene: TRBJ2-5; CDR3nt: TGCAGTGCTAGGGTTTTTAGCGGGTGGGGGGAGACCCAGTACTTC; CDR3aa: CSARVFSGWGETQYF
d_gene: TRBD2; abundance: .; v_gene: TRBV11-2; j_gene: TRBJ2-1; CDR3nt: TGTGCCAGCAGCTTAGCACTAGCGGGAAACGAGCAGTTCTTC; CDR3aa: CASSLALAGNEQFF
d_gene: .; abundance: few; v_gene: TRBV30; j_gene: TRBJ1-2; CDR3nt: TGTGCCTGGAGAAAGTGGGAGAACGGGAACTATGGCTACACCTTC; CDR3aa: CAWRKWENGNYGYTF
d_gene: TRBD2; abundance: few; v_gene: TRBV7-2; j_gene: TRBJ2-2; CDR3nt: TGTGCCAGCAGCCACCGGACTAGCCTGACCGGGGAGCTGTTTTTT; CDR3aa: CASSHRTSLTGELFF
d_gene: .; abundance: few; v_gene: TRBV29-1; j_gene: TRBJ2-3; CDR3nt: TGCAGCGTTGAAACTAGCTTTCGCACAGATACGCAGTATTTT; CDR3aa: CSVETSFRTDTQYF
d_gene: .; abundance: .; v_gene: TRBV7-8; j_gene: TRBJ2-5; CDR3nt: TGTGCCAGCAGCCCAGTACTTCAAGAGACCCAGTACTTC; CDR3aa: CASSPVLQETQYF
d_gene: .; abundance: .; v_gene: TRBV19; j_gene: TRBJ1-1; CDR3nt: TGTGCCAGTAGCCGCCGAGGGGGGTTGGTAAAAACTGAAGCTTTCTTT; CDR3aa: CASSRRGGLVKTEAFF
d_gene: TRBD2; abundance: many; v_gene: TRBV18; j_gene: TRBJ2-5; CDR3nt: TGTGCCAGCTCACCACCGGGACTAGGGGAGACCCAGTACTTC; CDR3aa: CASSPPGLGETQYF